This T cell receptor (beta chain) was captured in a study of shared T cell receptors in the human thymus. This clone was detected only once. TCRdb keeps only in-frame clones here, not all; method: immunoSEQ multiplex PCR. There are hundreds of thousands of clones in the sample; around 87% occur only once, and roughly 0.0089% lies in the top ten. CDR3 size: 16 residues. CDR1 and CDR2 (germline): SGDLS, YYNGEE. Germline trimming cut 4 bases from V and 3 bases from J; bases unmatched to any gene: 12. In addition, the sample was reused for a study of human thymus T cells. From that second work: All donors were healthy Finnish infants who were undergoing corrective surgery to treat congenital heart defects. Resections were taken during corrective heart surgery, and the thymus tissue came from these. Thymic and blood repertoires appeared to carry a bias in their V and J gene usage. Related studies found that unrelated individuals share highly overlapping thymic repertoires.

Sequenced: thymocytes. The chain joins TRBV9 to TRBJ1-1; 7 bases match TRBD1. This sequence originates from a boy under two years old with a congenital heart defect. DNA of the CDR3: TGTGCCAGCAGCCCGAGAGGGGGCAGGCCGGACACTGAAGCTTTCTTT. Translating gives CASSPRGGRPDTEAFF.